This T cell receptor beta chain was sequenced in a study of blood T cells in healthy people across ages. Alongside a J-beta primer mix, a sample-barcoded 5' primer served in a second PCR lasting roughly 7 to 11 cycles. TCRdb used MiXCR to reprocess the 5' RACE reads, holding one entry per CDR3 protein. The sample has 650,000 to 700,000 distinct CDR3 sequences, approximately 52% seen once. The V and J ends lost 6 bases and 11 bases respectively, with 22 bases between them. Germline V gene sequence: CDR1 MDHEN, CDR2 SYDVKM. This CDR3 has 14 residues. The receptor comes from a woman aged 80 or over in good health. The J gene is TRBJ2-5, the V gene TRBV28; D is possibly TRBD1 (5 bases). Specimen: blood. The CDR3, as DNA: TGTGCCAGCAGGCCTCCGGGCAAGGGGTACGGGCAGTACTTC. Translating gives CASRPPGKGYGQYF.